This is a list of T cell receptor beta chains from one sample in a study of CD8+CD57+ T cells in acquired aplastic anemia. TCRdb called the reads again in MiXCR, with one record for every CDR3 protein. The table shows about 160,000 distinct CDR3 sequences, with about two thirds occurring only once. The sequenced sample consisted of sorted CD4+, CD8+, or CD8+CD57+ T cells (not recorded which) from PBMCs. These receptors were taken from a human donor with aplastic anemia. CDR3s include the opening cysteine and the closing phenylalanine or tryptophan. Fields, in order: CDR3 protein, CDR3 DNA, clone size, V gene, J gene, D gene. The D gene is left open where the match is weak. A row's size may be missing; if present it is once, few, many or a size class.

cdr3_aa: CTSSALSGVQPQHF
cdr3_nt: TGTACCAGCAGTGCCTTGAGTGGGGTTCAGCCCCAGCATTTT
clone_size: .
v_call: TRBV2
j_call: TRBJ1-5
d_call: .

cdr3_aa: CASSQGVGGGYTF
cdr3_nt: TGTGCCAGCAGCCAGGGGGTAGGCGGTGGCTACACCTTC
clone_size: .
v_call: TRBV7-8
j_call: TRBJ1-2
d_call: TRBD1

cdr3_aa: CASSLGTGGNYEQYF
cdr3_nt: TGTGCCAGCAGTCTTGGGACAGGGGGCAATTACGAGCAGTACTTC
clone_size: .
v_call: TRBV7-9
j_call: TRBJ2-7
d_call: TRBD1

cdr3_aa: CSARTGAVSNQPQHF
cdr3_nt: TGCAGTGCCCGTACAGGGGCGGTCAGTAATCAGCCCCAGCATTTT
clone_size: many
v_call: TRBV20-1
j_call: TRBJ1-5
d_call: TRBD1

cdr3_aa: CASSEDSSLNTIYF
cdr3_nt: TGTGCCAGCAGTGAGGACAGTTCCCTAAACACCATATATTTT
clone_size: .
v_call: TRBV9
j_call: TRBJ1-3
d_call: .

cdr3_aa: CASIDPGETDEQYF
cdr3_nt: TGTGCCAGCATAGACCCGGGAGAGACGGACGAGCAGTACTTC
clone_size: .
v_call: TRBV6-5
j_call: TRBJ2-7
d_call: .

cdr3_aa: CATSDQREPVSFF
cdr3_nt: TGTGCCACCAGTGATCAACGGGAGCCGGTATCGTTCTTC
clone_size: few
v_call: TRBV24-1
j_call: TRBJ2-1
d_call: .

cdr3_aa: CASMLQGESYEQYF
cdr3_nt: TGCGCCAGCATGCTACAGGGAGAATCCTACGAGCAGTACTTC
clone_size: once
v_call: TRBV5-1
j_call: TRBJ2-7
d_call: .

cdr3_aa: CASSPREGRGENSYEQYF
cdr3_nt: TGTGCCAGCAGCCCCCGGGAGGGGCGGGGGGAGAACTCCTACGAGCAGTACTTC
clone_size: .
v_call: TRBV9
j_call: TRBJ2-7
d_call: TRBD2

cdr3_aa: CASSPRTVVNTEAFF
cdr3_nt: TGTGCCAGCAGCCCACGGACAGTTGTGAACACTGAAGCTTTCTTT
clone_size: .
v_call: TRBV7-9
j_call: TRBJ1-1
d_call: .

cdr3_aa: CASSYSTGTGHEQYF
cdr3_nt: TGTGCCAGCAGCTATTCAACCGGGACAGGGCACGAGCAGTACTTC
clone_size: once
v_call: TRBV7-9
j_call: TRBJ2-7
d_call: TRBD1

cdr3_aa: CASSEDEQYF
cdr3_nt: TGTGCCAGCAGCGAGGACGAGCAGTACTTC
clone_size: .
v_call: TRBV9
j_call: TRBJ2-7
d_call: .

cdr3_aa: CATSVNGASQPQHF
cdr3_nt: TGTGCCACCAGTGTAAATGGCGCAAGTCAGCCCCAGCATTTT
clone_size: .
v_call: TRBV24-1
j_call: TRBJ1-5
d_call: .

cdr3_aa: CASCEQGYSNQPQHF
cdr3_nt: TGTGCCAGCTGCGAACAGGGGTATAGCAATCAGCCCCAGCATTTT
clone_size: many
v_call: TRBV12-3/TRBV12-4
j_call: TRBJ1-5
d_call: TRBD1

cdr3_aa: CASTPAGGETQYF
cdr3_nt: TGTGCCAGCACCCCGGCGGGGGGAGAGACCCAGTACTTC
clone_size: .
v_call: TRBV7-6
j_call: TRBJ2-5
d_call: TRBD2

cdr3_aa: CASSLVRWSSYEQYF
cdr3_nt: TGTGCCAGCAGCTTGGTACGGTGGAGCTCCTACGAGCAGTACTTC
clone_size: .
v_call: TRBV7-2
j_call: TRBJ2-7
d_call: .

cdr3_aa: CASSLRSTGVGYNSPLHF
cdr3_nt: TGTGCCAGCAGCTTAAGGAGTACGGGGGTTGGTTATAATTCACCCCTCCACTTT
clone_size: many
v_call: TRBV7-2
j_call: TRBJ1-6
d_call: .

cdr3_aa: CASSDKGEGDIQYF
cdr3_nt: TGTGCCAGCAGTGACAAAGGGGAGGGAGACATTCAGTACTTC
clone_size: many
v_call: TRBV6-4
j_call: TRBJ2-4
d_call: TRBD2

cdr3_aa: CASSLSRLGSALNNEQFF
cdr3_nt: TGCGCCAGCAGCCTCTCGAGACTGGGCAGTGCTCTCAACAATGAGCAGTTCTTC
clone_size: .
v_call: TRBV5-1
j_call: TRBJ2-1
d_call: .

cdr3_aa: CASSIPGELFF
cdr3_nt: TGTGCCAGTAGTATTCCCGGGGAGCTGTTTTTT
clone_size: .
v_call: TRBV19
j_call: TRBJ2-2
d_call: .

cdr3_aa: CSVDSRGLGETQYF
cdr3_nt: TGCAGCGTTGACTCCAGGGGATTAGGAGAGACCCAGTACTTC
clone_size: .
v_call: TRBV29-1
j_call: TRBJ2-5
d_call: .

cdr3_aa: CASSLLIGGRNEQFF
cdr3_nt: TGTGCCAGCAGTTTACTCATAGGGGGGCGCAATGAGCAGTTCTTC
clone_size: .
v_call: TRBV6-5
j_call: TRBJ2-1
d_call: .

cdr3_aa: CASSPNGLAGTSTDTQYF
cdr3_nt: TGTGCCAGCAGCCCCAATGGGCTGGCGGGAACTAGCACAGATACGCAGTATTTT
clone_size: .
v_call: TRBV7-2
j_call: TRBJ2-3
d_call: .

cdr3_aa: CASRTGVGYGYTF
cdr3_nt: TGCGCCAGCCGGACAGGGGTCGGCTATGGCTACACCTTC
clone_size: medium-sized
v_call: TRBV10-2
j_call: TRBJ1-2
d_call: TRBD1

cdr3_aa: CASSSPQGGGANVLTF
cdr3_nt: TGTGCCAGCAGCTCCCCACAGGGTGGTGGGGCCAACGTCCTGACTTTC
clone_size: .
v_call: TRBV7-8
j_call: TRBJ2-6
d_call: .

cdr3_aa: CASSYGTSVQETQYF
cdr3_nt: TGTGCCAGCAGCTACGGGACTAGCGTCCAAGAGACCCAGTACTTC
clone_size: .
v_call: TRBV7-9
j_call: TRBJ2-5
d_call: TRBD2

cdr3_aa: CASSEGGVSGSEQYF
cdr3_nt: TGTGCCAGCAGCGAGGGGGGGGTGTCCGGGAGCGAGCAGTACTTC
clone_size: .
v_call: TRBV9
j_call: TRBJ2-7
d_call: .

cdr3_aa: CATRAGPNTGELFF
cdr3_nt: TGTGCCACCAGGGCAGGACCGAACACCGGGGAGCTGTTTTTT
clone_size: .
v_call: TRBV24-1
j_call: TRBJ2-2
d_call: .

cdr3_aa: CASSPGGQPSTEAFF
cdr3_nt: TGTGCCAGCAGCCCGGGGGGACAGCCTTCCACTGAAGCTTTCTTT
clone_size: many
v_call: TRBV7-9
j_call: TRBJ1-1
d_call: TRBD1

cdr3_aa: CASSQTSGNEQFF
cdr3_nt: TGTGCCAGCAGCCAGACTAGCGGGAATGAGCAGTTCTTC
clone_size: .
v_call: TRBV14
j_call: TRBJ2-1
d_call: TRBD2

cdr3_aa: CASSQDIGAGGYEQYF
cdr3_nt: TGTGCCAGCAGCCAAGATATCGGAGCGGGAGGATACGAGCAGTACTTC
clone_size: many
v_call: TRBV4-2
j_call: TRBJ2-7
d_call: TRBD2

cdr3_aa: CASSLNSLGGRGVNGELFF
cdr3_nt: TGTGCCAGCAGCTTAAATTCTCTCGGCGGGAGAGGGGTAAACGGGGAGCTGTTTTTT
clone_size: many
v_call: TRBV7-8
j_call: TRBJ2-2
d_call: TRBD2